There are a few counts of the clone carrying this T cell receptor beta chain. Its antigen is still unknown. It was with 60 Vbeta and 13 Jbeta primers that the PCR ran. The assay was immunoSEQ multiplex PCR, and TCRdb's table has in-frame clones only and misses some. Among roughly 120,000 clones, 65% to 75% were seen once, and the ten largest hold roughly 4.1%. This sample is drawn from a study of cytomegalovirus exposure and HLA in healthy donors. Broader study findings: The study carried out a later analysis of TCR beta sequences. It associated approximately 16,000 of them with specific HLA alleles at a false discovery rate of 0.05. The authors considered a cluster of highly shared sequence variants likely to be a sequencing artifact. Reports indicate that TCR beta sequences accurately predicted the HLA-A and HLA-B alleles of most subjects. Common viral pathogens seemed to be connected with several of the most significant clusters, according to a later analysis.

V lost 5 bases and J lost 3; bases outside the gene matches: 6. The V gene's germline CDR1 is SEHNR and CDR2 FQNEAQ (reference sequence). This CDR3 spans 16 amino acids. This TCR was recovered from a woman aged 50 to 60 in good health and CMV-seropositive. Specimen: PBMCs. V and J are TRBV7-9 and TRBJ2-1; 11 positions agree with TRBD1. In DNA, the CDR3 is TGTGCCAGCAGCCCAGGACAGGGGGCGGTCTACAATGAGCAGTTCTTC. It yields the protein CASSPGQGAVYNEQFF.